The clone carrying this T cell receptor (beta chain) appeared many times. The data derive from a study of kidney transplant recipient with SARS-CoV-2 infection. CDR1 is DFQATT and CDR2 is SNEGSKA in the germline V gene (reference sequence). V lost 0 bases, J lost 2 bases, and 9 bases stayed unmatched. The CDR3 is 16 residues long. One entry per CDR3 protein, called by TCRdb with MiXCR from the reads. This sample carries 200,000 to 300,000 distinct CDR3 sequences, more than 25% of them seen once, and the ten largest clones take about 7%. The source material was a blood sample, sampled at baseline and around day 110 from a kidney transplant recipient. The rearrangement links TRBV20-1 to TRBJ1-2, with 7 bases that match TRBD1. The TCR comes from a male patient in his 30s who had COVID-19 and was a kidney transplant recipient. The T cells may come from the graft donor. DNA of the CDR3: TGCAGTGCTAGAGATAGTGGGACAGCAACAAACTATGGCTACACCTTC. Translated: CSARDSGTATNYGYTF.